This TCR beta chain was recorded in a study of CD8 T cells in Susac syndrome. The V and J ends lost 5 bases and 3 bases, in that order; junction bases with no gene match: 12. The CDR3 consists of 17 residues. The germline V gene encodes CDR1 SEHNR and CDR2 FQNEAQ (reference sequence). With random hexamers, reverse transcription was performed on about 0.45 to 1 ug of RNA. MiXCR, run by TCRdb on the immunoSEQ multiplex PCR reads, gives a single entry per CDR3 protein. Of about 200,000 distinct CDR3 sequences listed, roughly 94% are singletons. The sequence came from a human donor in good health. Sequencing used CD4+ T cells from PBMCs. The chain is built from TRBV7-9 and TRBJ2-4; 8 nucleotides agree with TRBD2. The CDR3 nucleotides read TGTGCCAGCAGCAAGCGGGGGCGCGAAATGGACAAAAACATTCAGTACTTC. The encoded protein is CASSKRGREMDKNIQYF.